This T cell receptor (beta chain) emerged from a study of early T cells in non-severe SARS-CoV-2 infection. This clonotype was detected many times. With 1 base clipped from V and 3 bases from J, the junction kept 9 bases outside the gene matches. The CDR3 runs 16 residues. CDR1 is SQVTM and CDR2 is ANQGSEA in the germline V gene. Individual cDNA molecules were tagged with unique molecular identifiers, the study reported. Each CDR3 protein is one row after TCRdb ran MiXCR on the 5' RACE reads. In the table there are 20,000 to 30,000 distinct CDR3 sequences, less than 6% of which are singletons. V and J are TRBV29-1 and TRBJ2-7; 10 nucleotides match TRBD1. The clonotype originates from an adult who was a healthcare worker with PCR-confirmed SARS-CoV-2 infection or an uninfected control (not recorded which). Sequencing was performed on whole blood. The CDR3 sequence: CSVEGRAGQGSYEQYF. The CDR3 DNA follows: TGCAGCGTTGAAGGGCGAGCGGGACAGGGGAGCTACGAGCAGTACTTC.